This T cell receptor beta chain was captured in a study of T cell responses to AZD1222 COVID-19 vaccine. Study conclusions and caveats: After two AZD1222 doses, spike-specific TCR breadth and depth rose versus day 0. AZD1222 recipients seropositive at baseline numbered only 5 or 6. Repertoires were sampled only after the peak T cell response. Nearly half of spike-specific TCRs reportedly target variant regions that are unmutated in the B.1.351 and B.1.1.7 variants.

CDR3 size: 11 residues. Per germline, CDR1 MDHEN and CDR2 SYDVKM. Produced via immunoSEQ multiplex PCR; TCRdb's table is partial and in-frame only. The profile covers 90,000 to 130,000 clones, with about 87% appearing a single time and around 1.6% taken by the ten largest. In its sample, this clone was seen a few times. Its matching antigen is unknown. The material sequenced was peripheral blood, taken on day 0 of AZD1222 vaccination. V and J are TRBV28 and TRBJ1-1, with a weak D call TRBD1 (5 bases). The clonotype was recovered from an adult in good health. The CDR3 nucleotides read TGTGCGGGGGTTAGCAACACTGAAGCTTTCTTT. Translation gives CAGVSNTEAFF.